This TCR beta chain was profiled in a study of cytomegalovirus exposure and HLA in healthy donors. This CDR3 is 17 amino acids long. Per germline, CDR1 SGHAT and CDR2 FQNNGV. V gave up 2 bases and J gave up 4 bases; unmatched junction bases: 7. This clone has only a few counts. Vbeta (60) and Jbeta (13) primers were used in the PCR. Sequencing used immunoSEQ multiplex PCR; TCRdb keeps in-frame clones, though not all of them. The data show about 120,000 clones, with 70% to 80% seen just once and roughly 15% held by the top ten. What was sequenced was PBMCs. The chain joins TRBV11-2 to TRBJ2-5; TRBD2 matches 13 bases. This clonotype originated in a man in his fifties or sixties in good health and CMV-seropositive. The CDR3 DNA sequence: TGTGCCAGCAGCTTATTTCGGACTAGCGGGGGAGGAGAGACCCAGTACTTC. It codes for CASSLFRTSGGGETQYF.